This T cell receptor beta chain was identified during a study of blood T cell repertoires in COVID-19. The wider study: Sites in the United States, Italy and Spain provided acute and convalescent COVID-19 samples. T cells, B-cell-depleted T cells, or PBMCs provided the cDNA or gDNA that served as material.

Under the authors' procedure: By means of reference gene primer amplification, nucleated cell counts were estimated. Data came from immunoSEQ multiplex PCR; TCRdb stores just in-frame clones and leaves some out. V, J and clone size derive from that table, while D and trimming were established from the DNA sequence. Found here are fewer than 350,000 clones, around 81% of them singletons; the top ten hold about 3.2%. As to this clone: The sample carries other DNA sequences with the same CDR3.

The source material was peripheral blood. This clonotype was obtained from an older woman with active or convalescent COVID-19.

The CDR3, as DNA: TGTGCCAGCAGCTTCCGGAACACTGAAGCTTTCTTT. As protein: CASSFRNTEAFF. V gene TRBV11-2 combines with J gene TRBJ1-1; D remains ambiguous. Trimming took off 3 bases at V and 1 base at J, with 3 bases between the two ends. CDR1 and CDR2 (germline): SGHAT, FQNNGV. This CDR3 is built from 12 residues.